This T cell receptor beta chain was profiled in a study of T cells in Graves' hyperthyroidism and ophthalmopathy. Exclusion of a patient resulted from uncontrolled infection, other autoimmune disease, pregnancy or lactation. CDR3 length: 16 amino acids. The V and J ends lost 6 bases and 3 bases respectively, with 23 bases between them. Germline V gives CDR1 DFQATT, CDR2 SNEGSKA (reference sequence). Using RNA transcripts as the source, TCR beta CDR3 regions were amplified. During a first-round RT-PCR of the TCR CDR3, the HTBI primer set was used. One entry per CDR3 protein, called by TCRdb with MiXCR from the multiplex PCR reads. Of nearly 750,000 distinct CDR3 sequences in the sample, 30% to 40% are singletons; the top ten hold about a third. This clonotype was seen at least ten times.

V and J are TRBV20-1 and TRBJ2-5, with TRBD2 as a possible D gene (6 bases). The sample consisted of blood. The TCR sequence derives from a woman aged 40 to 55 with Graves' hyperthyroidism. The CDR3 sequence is CSAVPLGGAAEETQYF. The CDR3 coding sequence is TGCAGTGCCGTCCCCCTGGGCGGGGCTGCCGAAGAGACCCAGTACTTC.